This entry concerns a single T cell receptor (beta chain). Up to about 2 ug genomic DNA was used for TCRB CDR3 amplification. This table comes from immunoSEQ multiplex PCR, and its TCRdb copy is limited to in-frame clones, with some not included. The sample has about 49,000 clones, about 85% seen once; the top ten hold roughly 11%. The data are from a study of glioma-infiltrating T cells after dendritic cell vaccination. About the research overall: Patients had newly diagnosed or recurrent glioblastoma and received dendritic cell vaccines.

Germline V gene sequence: CDR1 SGHNT, CDR2 YENEEA. The CDR3 contains 13 residues. V dropped 1 base and J dropped 12; count of bases not matched to a gene: 7. The sample in question was blood, obtained before dendritic cell vaccination. This chain links TRBV11-3 with TRBJ1-1; TRBD1 matches at 8 bases. The receptor was derived from a human donor with glioblastoma. The CDR3 DNA reads as TGTGCCAGCAGCTTAGGCGGACAGGGTAGGACTTTCTTT. As protein: CASSLGGQGRTFF.